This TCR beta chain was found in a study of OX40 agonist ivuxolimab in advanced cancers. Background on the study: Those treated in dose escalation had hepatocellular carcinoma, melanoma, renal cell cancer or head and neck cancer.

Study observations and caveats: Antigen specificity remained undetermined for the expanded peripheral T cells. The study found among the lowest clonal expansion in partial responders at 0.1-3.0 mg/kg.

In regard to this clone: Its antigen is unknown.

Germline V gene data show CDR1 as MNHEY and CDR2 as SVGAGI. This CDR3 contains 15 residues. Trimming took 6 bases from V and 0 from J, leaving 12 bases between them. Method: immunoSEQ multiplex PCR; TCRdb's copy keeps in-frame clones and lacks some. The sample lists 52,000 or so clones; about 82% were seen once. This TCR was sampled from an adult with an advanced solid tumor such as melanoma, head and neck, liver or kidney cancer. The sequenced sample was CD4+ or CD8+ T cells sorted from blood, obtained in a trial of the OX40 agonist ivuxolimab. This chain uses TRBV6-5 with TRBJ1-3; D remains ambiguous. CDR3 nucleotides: TGTGCCAGCAGCAACGCGGCGGGCTCTGGAAACACCATATATTTT. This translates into CASSNAAGSGNTIYF.